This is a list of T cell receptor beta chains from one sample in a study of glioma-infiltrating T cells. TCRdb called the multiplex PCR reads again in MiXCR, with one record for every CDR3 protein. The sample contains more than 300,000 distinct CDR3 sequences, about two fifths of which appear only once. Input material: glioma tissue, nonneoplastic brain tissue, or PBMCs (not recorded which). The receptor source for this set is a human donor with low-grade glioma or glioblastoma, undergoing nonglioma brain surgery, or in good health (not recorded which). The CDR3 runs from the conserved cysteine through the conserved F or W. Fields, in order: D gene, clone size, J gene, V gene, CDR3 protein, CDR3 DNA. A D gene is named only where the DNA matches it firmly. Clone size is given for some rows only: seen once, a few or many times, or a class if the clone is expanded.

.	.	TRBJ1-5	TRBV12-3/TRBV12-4	CASGLVGAWGNQPQHF	TGTGCCAGCGGCCTCGTCGGGGCCTGGGGCAATCAGCCCCAGCATTTT
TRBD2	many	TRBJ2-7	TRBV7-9	CASSPRLAGVREQYF	TGTGCCAGCAGCCCTCGACTAGCGGGAGTGAGGGAGCAGTACTTC
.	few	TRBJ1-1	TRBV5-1	CASSLEARSQAFF	TGCGCCAGCAGCTTGGAGGCGCGGTCTCAAGCTTTCTTT
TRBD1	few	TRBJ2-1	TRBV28	CASSLSRGRPPYNEQFF	TGTGCCAGCAGTTTGTCCAGGGGGCGACCTCCTTACAATGAGCAGTTCTTC
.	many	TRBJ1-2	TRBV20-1	CSARDLGDIYGYTF	TGCAGTGCTAGAGATTTGGGGGACATCTATGGCTACACCTTC
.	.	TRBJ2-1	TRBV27	CASSLGPNEQFF	TGTGCCAGCAGTCTAGGCCCGAATGAGCAGTTCTTC
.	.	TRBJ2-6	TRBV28	CASATYGTWAGRSGANVLTF	TGTGCCAGTGCAACCTACGGAACTTGGGCAGGCCGCTCTGGGGCCAACGTCCTGACTTTC
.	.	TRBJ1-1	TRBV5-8	CASSLPIVEGYTEAFF	TGTGCCAGCAGCTTGCCCATTGTAGAAGGTTACACTGAAGCTTTCTTT
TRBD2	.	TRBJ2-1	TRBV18	CASSPRTSGRGNEQFF	TGTGCCAGCTCACCCAGGACTAGCGGGAGGGGCAATGAGCAGTTCTTC
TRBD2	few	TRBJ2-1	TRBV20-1	CSARDWGASGYYNEQFF	TGCAGTGCTAGAGATTGGGGGGCTAGCGGGTACTACAATGAGCAGTTCTTC
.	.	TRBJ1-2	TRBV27	CASSLGRENGYTF	TGTGCCAGCAGTTTAGGCAGGGAGAATGGCTACACCTTC
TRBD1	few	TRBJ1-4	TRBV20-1	CSARDLRGVATNEKLFF	TGCAGTGCTAGAGATCTCAGGGGGGTGGCAACTAATGAAAAACTGTTTTTT
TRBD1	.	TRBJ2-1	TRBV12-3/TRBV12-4	CASSRQGYNEQSF	TGTGCCAGCAGTCGACAGGGGTACAATGAGCAGTCCTTC
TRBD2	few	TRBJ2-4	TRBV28	CASSSKLAATDIQYF	TGTGCCAGCAGTTCAAAACTAGCGGCGACAGACATTCAGTACTTC
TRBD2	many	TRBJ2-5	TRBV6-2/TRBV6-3	CASLSSGGTQYF	TGTGCCAGCCTTTCCTCGGGGGGTACCCAGTACTTC
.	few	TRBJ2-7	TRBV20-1	CSASTPTSSYEQYF	TGCAGTGCTAGCACACCTACTAGCTCCTACGAGCAGTACTTC
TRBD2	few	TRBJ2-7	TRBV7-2	CASSIPTSGLGYF	TGTGCCAGCAGCATCCCCACTAGCGGGCTCGGGTACTTC
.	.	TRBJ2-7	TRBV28	CASSLRVPNEQYF	TGTGCCAGCAGTTTAAGGGTTCCCAACGAGCAGTACTTC
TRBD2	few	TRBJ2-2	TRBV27	CASSSPGLATTGELFF	TGTGCCAGCAGTTCACCGGGACTAGCGACCACCGGGGAGCTGTTTTTT
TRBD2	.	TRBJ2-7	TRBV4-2	CASSQGGLAGPSYGQYF	TGTGCCAGCAGCCAAGGGGGACTAGCGGGACCCTCCTACGGGCAGTACTTC
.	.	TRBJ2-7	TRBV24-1	CATRDEGTHEQSF	TGTGCCACCAGGGATGAGGGGACCCACGAGCAGTCCTTC
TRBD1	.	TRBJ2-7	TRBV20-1	CSARGPGTGDEQYF	TGCAGTGCTAGAGGCCCCGGGACAGGGGACGAGCAGTACTTC
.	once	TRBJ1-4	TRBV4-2	CASSQDVFGAGDEKLFF	TGTGCCAGCAGCCAAGATGTTTTCGGGGCGGGAGACGAAAAACTGTTTTTT
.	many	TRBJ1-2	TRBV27	CASTPRRDTSTNYGYTF	TGTGCCAGCACTCCGCGAAGGGACACCTCTACTAACTATGGCTACACCTTC
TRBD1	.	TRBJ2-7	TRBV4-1	CASSQAGGQGDEQYF	TGCGCCAGCAGCCAAGCCGGCGGACAGGGCGACGAGCAGTACTTC
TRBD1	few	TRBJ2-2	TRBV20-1	CSARGQLNTGELFF	TGCAGTGCAAGGGGACAGCTGAACACCGGGGAGCTGTTTTTT
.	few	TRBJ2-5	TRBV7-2	CASSLVGQAQETQYF	TGTGCCAGCAGCTTAGTTGGTCAGGCCCAAGAGACCCAGTACTTC
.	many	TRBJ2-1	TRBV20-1	CSAREGYNNEQFF	TGCAGTGCTAGAGAAGGCTACAACAATGAGCAGTTCTTC
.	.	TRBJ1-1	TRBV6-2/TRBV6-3	CASANPGDNEAFF	TGTGCCAGCGCCAACCCGGGGGATAATGAAGCTTTCTTT
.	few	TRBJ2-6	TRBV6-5	CASSYGGLVSGANVLTF	TGTGCCAGCAGTTACGGGGGTTTGGTTTCTGGGGCCAACGTCCTGACTTTC
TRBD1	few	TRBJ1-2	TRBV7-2	CASSTTGAGYTF	TGTGCCAGCAGCACCACAGGGGCCGGCTACACCTTC
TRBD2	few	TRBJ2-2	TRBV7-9	CASSSSGGNTGELFF	TGTGCCAGCAGCTCGAGCGGGGGAAACACCGGGGAGCTGTTTTTT
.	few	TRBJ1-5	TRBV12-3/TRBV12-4	CASRGQPNQPQHF	TGTGCCAGCAGAGGACAGCCCAATCAGCCCCAGCATTTT
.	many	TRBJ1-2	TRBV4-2	CASSQERGGYGYTF	TGTGCCAGCAGCCAAGAAAGGGGCGGCTATGGCTACACCTTC
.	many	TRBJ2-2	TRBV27	CASSLISFGSSGELFF	TGTGCCAGCAGTTTAATATCTTTCGGGAGCTCCGGGGAGCTGTTTTTT
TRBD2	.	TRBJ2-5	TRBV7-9	CASGPTSGRRETQYF	TGTGCCAGCGGTCCGACTAGCGGGAGGAGGGAGACCCAGTACTTC
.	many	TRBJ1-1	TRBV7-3	CASSFDLGTEAFF	TGTGCCAGCAGCTTTGATCTTGGCACTGAAGCTTTCTTT
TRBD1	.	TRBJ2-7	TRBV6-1	CASSTGTGGDDEQYF	TGTGCCAGCAGTACCGGGACAGGGGGCGATGACGAGCAGTACTTC
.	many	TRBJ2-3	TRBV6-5	CASSYQDSSTDTQYF	TGTGCCAGCAGTTACCAGGACAGTAGCACAGATACGCAGTATTTT
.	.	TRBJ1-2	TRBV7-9	CASRAEPYGYTF	TGTGCCAGCAGGGCCGAACCCTATGGCTACACCTTC